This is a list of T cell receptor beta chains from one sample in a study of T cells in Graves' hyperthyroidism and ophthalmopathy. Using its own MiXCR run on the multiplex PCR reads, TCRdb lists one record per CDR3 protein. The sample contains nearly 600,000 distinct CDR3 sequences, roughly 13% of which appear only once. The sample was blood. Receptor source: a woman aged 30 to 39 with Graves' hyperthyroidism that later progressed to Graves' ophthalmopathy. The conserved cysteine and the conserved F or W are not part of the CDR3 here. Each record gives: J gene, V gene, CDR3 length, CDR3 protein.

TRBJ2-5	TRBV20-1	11	SARTSEGKTQY
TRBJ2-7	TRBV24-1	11	DTSGGASYEQY
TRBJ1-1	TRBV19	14	ASSTPPQEGNTGAF
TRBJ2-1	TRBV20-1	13	SARDQVFNYNEQF
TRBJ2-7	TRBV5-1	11	ASSLASSQEQY
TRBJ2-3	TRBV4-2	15	ASSQDQGGEITDTQY
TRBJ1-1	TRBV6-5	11	ASSSFWNTEAF
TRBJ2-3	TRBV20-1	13	SALGGREGPDTQY
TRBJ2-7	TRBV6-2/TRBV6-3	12	ASSGSPKLWEQY
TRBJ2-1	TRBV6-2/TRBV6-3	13	ASSYLAPRGSGQF
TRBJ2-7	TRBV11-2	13	ASSALPGQGYEQY
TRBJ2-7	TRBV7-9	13	ASSLPDRGLYEQY
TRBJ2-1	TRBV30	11	AWSLAGGNEQF
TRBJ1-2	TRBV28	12	ASSQGTGDYGYT
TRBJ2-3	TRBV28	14	ASSWSWTGATDTQY
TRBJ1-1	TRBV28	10	ASSFTGGVAF
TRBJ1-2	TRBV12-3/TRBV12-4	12	ASSSEGDSGGYT
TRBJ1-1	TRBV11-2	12	ASSLNYNDAEAF
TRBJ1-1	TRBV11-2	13	ASSLGSSGGVEAF
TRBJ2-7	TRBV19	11	ASSSQIIYEQY
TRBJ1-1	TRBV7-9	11	ASSLAGGAEAF
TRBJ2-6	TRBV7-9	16	ASSRIVGSGSGANVLA
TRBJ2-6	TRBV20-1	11	ACVGAGANVLT
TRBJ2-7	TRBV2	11	ASRGTGVYEQY
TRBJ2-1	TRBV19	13	ASSDGGRTYNEQF
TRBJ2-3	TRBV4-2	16	ASSQGTLTSGSPDTQY
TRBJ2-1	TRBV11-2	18	ASSPDSSSAGASSYNEQF
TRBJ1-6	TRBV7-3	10	ASSLRNGPLH
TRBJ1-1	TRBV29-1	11	SVETTVNTEAF
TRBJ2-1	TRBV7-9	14	ASSLALGVVDNEQF
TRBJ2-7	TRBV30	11	AWSFAQGNEQY